The present TCR beta chain was sequenced within a study of spatial heterogeneity in lung cancer. The overall study: Alpha-chain sequences were detected in numbers that were consistently lower than beta-chain sequences. Raw sequencing reads included, on average, more than 8.5 appearances of each unique TCR and UMI combination.

All TCR cDNA molecules were individually tagged with a unique molecular identifier. TCRdb independently ran MiXCR on the 5' RACE reads; one entry per CDR3 protein. Here the sample spans several thousand distinct CDR3 sequences, approximately 2.9% being singletons. The germline V gene has CDR1 WNHNN and CDR2 SYGVQD (reference sequence). J gave up 2 bases and V 1 base, and 4 bases lay outside the gene matches. The CDR3 extends over 15 amino acids. The table lists this clonotype with many counts. Noted time point: sample taken at primary tumor resection. Whole RNA, isolated from tumor, nontumor lung or frozen PBMC, was sequenced without prior sorting.

Sequenced material: normal lung tissue next to the tumor, taken at surgery. The receptor's source is a male donor with early-stage non-small cell lung cancer. V and J are TRBV10-1 and TRBJ2-5; 7 bases align to TRBD2. CDR3 bases: TGCGCCAGCAGTGAGTTTAGCGGGCCTCAAGAGACCCAGTACTTC. Amino acids: CASSEFSGPQETQYF.